The 25 T cell receptor beta chains given below trace back to one sample, sequenced in a study of blood T cell repertoires in COVID-19. TCRdb keeps only in-frame clones here, not all; method: immunoSEQ multiplex PCR. The data show about 61,000 clones, almost 90% seen once. The source material was peripheral blood. These receptors all stem from a woman aged 50 to 65 with active or convalescent COVID-19.

This chain links TRBV9 with TRBJ1-1, with D perhaps matching TRBD1 (5 bases). This CDR3 contains 14 residues. The ends were cut back, 0 bases at V and 5 bases at J, with 11 bases in the middle. Germline values: CDR1 SGDLS, CDR2 YYNGEE. Here the CDR3 reads CASSVGMGGTEAFF. The DNA for the CDR3 is TGTGCCAGCAGCGTAGGTATGGGGGGAACTGAAGCTTTCTTT.

The chain is built from TRBV27 and TRBJ1-2; the D gene is possibly TRBD1 (6 bases). The CDR3 is 13 amino acids. V lost 5 bases and J lost 2, with 9 bases in between. Germline loops: CDR1 MNHEY, CDR2 SMNVEV (reference sequence). The DNA of the CDR3 is TGTGCCAGCAGTATGACAGGCAACTATGGCTACACCTTC. Its protein is CASSMTGNYGYTF.

This clone was seen only a few times. J is TRBJ2-7 and V is TRBV5-4; 11 positions agree with TRBD2. After removal of 1 base from V and 3 bases from J, the junction contained 6 bases not matched to a gene. The CDR3 runs to 16 residues. Germline assignment: CDR1 SGHNT and CDR2 YYREEE (reference sequence). The CDR3, as DNA: TGTGCCAGCAGCTTGACTAGCGGGAGCCGCTTCTACGAGCAGTACTTC. This sequence encodes CASSLTSGSRFYEQYF.

The chain employs TRBV10-1 and TRBJ2-1; D is uncertain. V dropped 4 bases and J dropped 9 bases, with 10 bases sitting between them. The CDR3 is made up of 12 amino acids. In germline, CDR1 is WNHNN, CDR2 SYGVQD (reference sequence). For the CDR3, the DNA is TGCGCCAGCAGTGCTACGGTCGGTGAGCAGTTCTTC. Translating it yields CASSATVGEQFF.

This clone has only one observation. The chain uses TRBV6-2 or TRBV6-3 and TRBJ2-7, with D hard to call. V shed 6 bases and J shed 6 bases, with 12 bases lying between them. The CDR3 runs 12 residues. CDR1 and CDR2 (germline): MNHEY, SVGEGT. The CDR3 loop reads CASSDVGFEQYF. The CDR3, as DNA: TGTGCCAGCAGCGACGTGGGCTTCGAGCAGTACTTC.

The CDR3 DNA is TGTGCCAGCAGCCACTACACCGGGACTAGCGGGTCCGGGATTGAGCAGTTCTTC. Its protein is CASSHYTGTSGSGIEQFF. The rearrangement uses TRBV3-1 (or the pseudogene TRBV3-2) and TRBJ2-1, with 12 bases lining up with TRBD2. The V segment lost 3 bases and the J segment 9 bases; nucleotides outside the gene matches: 15. The CDR3 covers 18 residues. Germline V lookup: CDR1 LGHDT, CDR2 YNNKEL (reference sequence).

The chain recombines TRBV2 with TRBJ2-1; TRBD2 matches 10 bases. The CDR3 is made up of 15 amino acids. From germline, CDR1 is SNHLY and CDR2 FYNNEI. J gave up 8 bases and V 6 bases, and 10 bases lay outside the gene matches. Here the CDR3 reads CASRELPSGSYEQFF. DNA of the CDR3: TGTGCCAGCAGAGAGTTGCCTAGCGGGAGTTATGAGCAGTTCTTC.

V and J are TRBV7-6 and TRBJ1-2; 11 positions agree with TRBD1. Germline lookup yields CDR1 SGHVS and CDR2 FNYEAQ. Trimming cost V 4 bases and J 3 bases; bases outside gene matches: 10. The CDR3 runs to 17 residues. The CDR3 nucleotides are TGTGCCAGCAGCTCGTCCCGGGACAGGGGGGGAGACTATGGCTACACCTTC. Translated, it gives CASSSSRDRGGDYGYTF.

This chain joins TRBV19 and TRBJ2-7; the D is unclear. Trimming left V 3 bases short and J 4 bases short, with 13 bases between. There are 14 residues in the CDR3. Per germline, CDR1 LNHDA and CDR2 SQIVND (reference sequence). Written as DNA, the CDR3 is TGTGCCAGTAGTATCGGTGACAACACGTACGAGCAGTACTTC. This codes for CASSIGDNTYEQYF.

V and J are TRBV7-2 and TRBJ2-2; 8 nucleotides align to TRBD2. Germline CDR1 reads SGHTA; CDR2 reads FQGNSA. CDR3 size: 14 residues. The ends lost 3 bases at V and 7 bases at J; junction bases unmatched: 4. The CDR3 DNA is TGTGCCAGCAGCTTTAAGCGGGAGAGCGGGGAGCTGTTTTTT. Encoded protein: CASSFKRESGELFF.

The rearrangement links TRBV29-1 to TRBJ2-7; 11 bases map to TRBD2. Trimming took 3 bases from V and 6 from J; bases not matched to a gene: 4. The CDR3 totals 13 residues. In germline, CDR1 is SQVTM, CDR2 ANQGSEA. CDR3 DNA sequence: TGCAGCGTTGAGCGGCTAGCGGGAGGCGAGCAGTACTTC. It codes for CSVERLAGGEQYF.

V gene TRBV19 combines with J gene TRBJ1-1; D may be TRBD1 (6 bases). Germline V lookup: CDR1 LNHDA, CDR2 SQIVND (reference sequence). The V and J ends lost 4 bases and 7 bases respectively, with 16 bases between them. This CDR3 spans 14 amino acids. The DNA of the CDR3 is TGTGCCAGTAGTACAGGGGACCCCATCGATGAAGCTTTCTTT. Its protein product is CASSTGDPIDEAFF.

The rearrangement links TRBV6-2 or TRBV6-3 to TRBJ2-2, with 8 nucleotides matching TRBD2. The CDR3 contains 15 residues. J gave up 3 bases and V 2 bases, and 2 bases lay outside the gene matches. Germline V gene sequence: CDR1 MNHEY, CDR2 SVGEGT. This CDR3 is CASSYRRGDTGELFF. CDR3 DNA: TGTGCCAGCAGTTACCGGCGGGGGGACACCGGGGAGCTGTTTTTT.

J is TRBJ1-2 and V is TRBV11-2; no clear D gene. V was cut by 3 bases and J by 4 bases, with 6 bases left in between. CDR1 is SGHAT, CDR2 FQNNGV, per germline. This CDR3 is built from 12 residues. The CDR3 coding sequence is TGTGCCAGCAGCTTGGGCTCCTATGGCTACACCTTC. This sequence encodes CASSLGSYGYTF. Full variable domain (remainder filled in from reference TRBV11-2 and TRBJ1-2): EAGVAQSPRYKIIEKRQSVAFWCNPISGHATLYWYQQILGQGPKLLIQFQNNGVVDDSQLPKDRFSAERLKGVDSTLKIQPAKLEDSAVYLCASSLGSYGYTFGSGTRLTVV.

The chain employs TRBV21-1 and TRBJ2-7; the table gives TRBD2 as D, unverified against the DNA. TRBV21-1 is described as a pseudogene. The CDR3 spans 17 residues. The CDR3 sequence: CASTKRAPGLAGEEQYF. CDR3 nucleotides: TGTGCCAGCACCAAAAGAGCCCCGGGACTAGCGGGAGAGGAGCAGTACTTC.

The chain employs TRBV12-3 or TRBV12-4 and TRBJ2-7; TRBD1 might be the D (5 bases). The CDR3 is 13 residues long. V was shortened by 7 bases and J by 2 bases, with 12 bases between the two germline ends. Here the CDR3 reads CASTPAGTYEQYF. The CDR3 coding sequence is TGTGCCAGCACCCCGGCAGGGACCTACGAGCAGTACTTC.

The genes are TRBV7-9 and TRBJ2-7; 9 nucleotides match TRBD2. The junction had 8 bases not matched to a gene; V was cut back by 1 base and J by 1 base. The CDR3 has 17 amino acids. Germline V gene sequence: CDR1 SEHNR, CDR2 FQNEAQ (reference sequence). Here the CDR3 reads CASSLGTSAFVSYEQYF. The CDR3 nucleotides are TGTGCCAGCAGCTTAGGGACTAGCGCATTCGTATCCTACGAGCAGTACTTC.

For the CDR3, the DNA is TGTGCCAGCAGCCAGGCGGACAGGGGAGTTGAGGCTTTCTTT. Amino acids: CASSQADRGVEAFF. The chain employs TRBV4-2 and TRBJ1-1; TRBD1 agrees at 9 bases. J lost 11 bases, V lost 3 bases, and 10 bases had no gene match. Per the germline V gene, CDR1 is LGHNA and CDR2 is YNFKEQ. The CDR3 covers 14 residues.

This clone came up once. CDR3 amino acids: CATSDSLLDPGAGREIFSGYTF. The CDR3 nucleotides read TGTGCCACCAGTGATTCCCTTCTAGACCCCGGGGCGGGACGAGAGATTTTTAGTGGCTACACCTTC. This chain links TRBV24-1 with TRBJ1-2; tentative D call: TRBD1 (5 bases). Per germline, CDR1 KGHDR and CDR2 SFDVKD. The CDR3 consists of 22 residues. V lost 2 bases and J lost 7, with 37 bases in between.

This clone was recorded only once. This chain links TRBV12-3 or TRBV12-4 with TRBJ2-1; 8 bases are shared with TRBD2. V lost 5 bases, J lost 13 bases, and 4 bases stayed unmatched. This CDR3 spans 11 amino acids. The CDR3 loop reads CASSPTSVQFF. The DNA of the CDR3 is TGTGCCAGCAGTCCGACTAGCGTTCAGTTCTTC.

The J gene is TRBJ1-2, the V gene TRBV2; 12 bases are a match to TRBD1. The J segment lost 4 bases and the V segment lost 6 bases, leaving 6 bases of the junction unmatched. Looked up from germline, CDR1 is SNHLY and CDR2 is FYNNEI. This CDR3 is 15 amino acids long. This CDR3 is CASRSPGQGAYGYTF. Written as DNA, the CDR3 is TGTGCCAGCAGATCTCCGGGACAGGGGGCCTATGGCTACACCTTC.

The rearrangement uses TRBV6-5 and TRBJ2-7, with D possibly matching TRBD2 (7 bases). The CDR3 totals 13 residues. Looked up from germline, CDR1 is MNHEY and CDR2 is SVGAGI. V was pared by 8 bases and J by 1 base, with 12 bases between. The CDR3 DNA follows: TGTGCCAGCGGGGGCGGGAGTTCCTACGAGCAGTACTTC. Protein sequence: CASGGGSSYEQYF.

V gene TRBV13 combines with J gene TRBJ1-2; 7 positions agree with TRBD1. Germline V gene data show CDR1 as PRHDT and CDR2 as FYEKMQ (reference sequence). The CDR3 is 12 amino acids. Germline trimming cut 5 bases from V and 6 bases from J; bases unmatched to any gene: 3. CDR3: CASSAGQDGYTF. CDR3 in DNA: TGTGCCAGCAGCGCCGGACAGGATGGCTACACCTTC.

V gene TRBV4-1 combines with J gene TRBJ2-1; D is uncertain. Germline lookup yields CDR1 MGHRA and CDR2 YSYEKL. The CDR3 length is 12 residues. Trimming stripped 1 base from V and 9 bases from J, with 7 bases between. The CDR3 bases are TGCGCCAGCAGCCAAGGAACGGTTGAGCAGTTCTTC. Translation gives CASSQGTVEQFF.

The V and J genes are TRBV29-1 and TRBJ2-7, with 7 bases lining up with TRBD1. Trimming cost V 0 bases and J 3 bases; bases outside gene matches: 11. Germline lookup yields CDR1 SQVTM and CDR2 ANQGSEA. The CDR3 covers 16 residues. The chain's CDR3 is CSVEEQGVGGFYEQYF. In DNA, the CDR3 is TGCAGCGTTGAAGAGCAGGGGGTGGGCGGCTTCTACGAGCAGTACTTC.